A single sample gave rise to the 21 T cell receptor beta chains below, sequenced in a study of somatic mutations in cytotoxic T cells in rheumatoid arthritis. This table comes from immunoSEQ multiplex PCR, and its TCRdb copy is limited to in-frame clones, with some not included. Here the sample spans thousands of clones, approximately 70% being singletons. Sequencing was done on a sample of CD8+ T cells sorted from blood. These receptors were obtained from a man in his forties or fifties in good health.

V and J are TRBV7-9 and TRBJ1-4; D is ambiguous. The CDR3 consists of 16 residues. Trimming took off 5 bases at V and 5 bases at J, with 18 bases between the two ends. CDR1 and CDR2 from the germline V gene are SEHNR and FQNEAQ (reference sequence). The CDR3 is CASSHRTGRPNEKLFF. In DNA, the CDR3 is TGTGCCAGCAGCCACCGGACGGGCAGACCCAATGAAAAACTGTTTTTT.

This clone has only a few counts. The chain uses TRBV18 and TRBJ1-5; no clear D. In germline, CDR1 is KGHSH, CDR2 LQKENI. CDR3 length equals 14 residues. Trimming cost V 3 bases and J 5 bases, with 11 bases left between them. The CDR3 here is CASSPIPRDQPQHF. CDR3 DNA sequence: TGTGCCAGCTCACCCATACCGAGGGATCAGCCCCAGCATTTT.

The chain joins TRBV11-3 to TRBJ2-5; D may be TRBD2 (6 bases). Between the trimmed V and J ends, which lost 5 bases and 1 base, there was a span of 11 bases. CDR1 SGHNT and CDR2 YENEEA come from the germline V gene. This CDR3 comprises 14 residues. Here the CDR3 reads CASSPRRGQETQYF. CDR3 sequence (DNA): TGTGCCAGCAGCCCCCGGAGGGGCCAAGAGACCCAGTACTTC.

This clone turned up a few times. V usage is TRBV11-3 and J usage is TRBJ2-2, with D possibly being TRBD1 (8 bases). The CDR3 has 17 amino acids. Germline CDR1 SGHNT, CDR2 YENEEA. V dropped 0 bases and J dropped 0 bases, with 11 bases sitting between them. CDR3: CASSLEAGQANTGELFF. The CDR3 DNA is TGTGCCAGCAGCTTAGAAGCGGGACAGGCGAACACCGGGGAGCTGTTTTTT. Full variable domain (remainder filled in from reference TRBV11-3 and TRBJ2-2): EAGVVQSPRYKIIEKKQPVAFWCNPISGHNTLYWYLQNLGQGPELLIRYENEEAVDDSQLPKDRFSAERLKGVDSTLKIQPAELGDSAVYLCASSLEAGQANTGELFFGEGSRLTVL.

There are a few counts of this clone. The J gene is TRBJ1-6, the V gene TRBV2; no clear D gene. V was shortened by 3 bases and J by 8 bases, with 11 bases between the two germline ends. The CDR3 sequence is 14 residues long. Germline CDR1 reads SNHLY; CDR2 reads FYNNEI. The CDR3 reads CASSDLSKDSPLHF. The CDR3 DNA is TGTGCCAGCAGTGACCTCTCCAAGGATTCACCCCTCCACTTT.

This clone was found a few times. The CDR3 DNA is TGTGCCTGGAGTTTAGGGACAGGGGGCACTGAAGCTTTCTTT. This codes for CAWSLGTGGTEAFF. This chain links TRBV30 with TRBJ1-1; 11 nucleotides agree with TRBD1. Germline V gene sequence: CDR1 GTSNPN, CDR2 SVGIG (reference sequence). This CDR3 spans 14 amino acids. Trimming at V came to 2 bases and at J to 4 bases, leaving 3 bases not matched to a gene.

This clone rates as medium-sized. The chain employs TRBV5-5 and TRBJ2-7; D gene uncertain. Germline V gene lookup returns CDR1 SGHKS and CDR2 YYEKEE (reference sequence). The CDR3 totals 13 residues. The ends were cut back, 4 bases at V and 2 bases at J, with 10 bases in the middle. This chain's CDR3 is CASSGRETYEQYV. Here the CDR3 DNA reads TGTGCCAGCAGCGGAAGGGAAACCTACGAGCAGTACGTC.

V is TRBV13 and J is TRBJ2-2; 14 nucleotides line up with TRBD2. The J segment lost 7 bases and the V segment lost 5 bases, leaving 6 bases of the junction unmatched. The CDR3 totals 16 residues. The V gene's germline CDR1 is PRHDT and CDR2 FYEKMQ (reference sequence). The CDR3 DNA sequence: TGTGCCAGCAGCGAGGGACTAGCGGGAGCGATCGGGGAGCTGTTTTTT. Translating gives CASSEGLAGAIGELFF.

This rearrangement joins TRBV27 to TRBJ2-1; D not resolved. Germline loops: CDR1 MNHEY, CDR2 SMNVEV (reference sequence). CDR3 length equals 13 residues. Trimming cost V 6 bases and J 8 bases, with 14 bases left between them. In DNA form, the CDR3 reads TGTGCCAGCAGCCCCCCGAGTTTTTATGAGCAGTTCTTC. Translation: CASSPPSFYEQFF.

Judged by abundance, this clone is large. The V gene is TRBV7-9, the J gene TRBJ2-7; no firm D call. Per the germline V gene, CDR1 is SEHNR and CDR2 is FQNEAQ (reference sequence). The length of the CDR3 is 13 residues. Trimming shortened V by 3 bases and J by 6 bases, and 12 bases separated the two germline ends. The CDR3 bases are TGTGCCAGCAGCTTGAGTCAGTACGGCGAGCAGTACGTC. Encoded protein: CASSLSQYGEQYV.

V gene TRBV9 combines with J gene TRBJ2-3; unclear D gene. Trimming left V 5 bases short and J 0 bases short, with 7 bases between. This CDR3 spans 13 amino acids. Germline CDR1 SGDLS, CDR2 YYNGEE. CDR3 in amino acids: CASSPSSTDTQYF. CDR3 DNA: TGTGCCAGCAGTCCAAGTAGCACAGATACGCAGTATTTT. The whole variable domain, filled in from reference TRBV9 and TRBJ2-3, reads DSGVTQTPKHLITATGQRVTLRCSPRSGDLSVYWYQQSLDQGLQFLIQYYNGEERAKGNILERFSAQQFPDLHSELNLSSLELGDSALYFCASSPSSTDTQYFGPGTRLTVL.

This clone came up a few times. The rearrangement uses TRBV7-6 and TRBJ2-2, with TRBD1 matching over 9 bases. There are 16 residues in the CDR3. With 4 bases clipped from V and 5 bases from J, the junction kept 8 bases outside the gene matches. CDR1 is SGHVS, CDR2 FNYEAQ, per germline. The CDR3 DNA follows: TGTGCCAGCAGCTCCGGACAGGGGTCAAGGACCGGGGAGCTGTTTTTT. As protein: CASSSGQGSRTGELFF.

This clone was picked up a small number of times. The rearrangement uses TRBV19 and TRBJ1-4; TRBD1 agrees at 7 bases. The germline V gene encodes CDR1 LNHDA and CDR2 SQIVND (reference sequence). This CDR3 has 14 amino acids. The trim removed 3 bases at V and 5 bases at J, leaving 3 bases unmatched. The CDR3 nucleotides are TGTGCCAGTAGTATGCGACAGGGAAATGAAAAACTGTTTTTT. This codes for CASSMRQGNEKLFF.

In this sample, this clone turned up a few times. This chain connects TRBV6-5 to TRBJ2-7, with 7 bases aligning to TRBD1. The V segment lost 10 bases and the J segment 6 bases; nucleotides outside the gene matches: 6. The CDR3 is made up of 11 amino acids. CDR1 and CDR2 (germline): MNHEY, SVGAGI. Here the CDR3 DNA reads TGTGCCACCAAGACAGGGATCGAGCAGTACGTC. As protein: CATKTGIEQYV.

This chain uses TRBV25-1 with TRBJ2-1; TRBD2 matches at 7 bases. This CDR3 is built from 16 residues. Germline CDR1 is MGHDK and CDR2 is SYGVNS. Unmatched junction bases numbered 5, after V lost 0 bases and J lost 3 bases. As DNA, the CDR3 is TGTGCCAGCAGTGAATATCCCCCTAGCGGCTACAATGAGCAGTTCTTC. Its translation: CASSEYPPSGYNEQFF.

CDR3 region: CAWSEGQRRQPQHF. In nucleotides, the CDR3 is TGTGCCTGGAGTGAGGGACAGCGGCGACAGCCCCAGCATTTT. This chain links TRBV30 with TRBJ1-5; the match to TRBD1 covers 7 bases. There are 14 residues in the CDR3. Looked up from germline, CDR1 is GTSNPN and CDR2 is SVGIG (reference sequence). V trimming: 1 base; J trimming: 7 bases; junction bases outside the gene matches: 7.

CDR3: CASSLSPDRVRNEQFF. CDR3 bases: TGTGCCAGCAGCCTATCCCCGGACAGGGTGCGGAATGAGCAGTTCTTC. The rearrangement joins TRBV9 to TRBJ2-1; TRBD1 aligns across 8 bases. Trimming cost V 4 bases and J 7 bases; bases outside gene matches: 13. CDR3 length: 16 amino acids. Germline loops: CDR1 SGDLS, CDR2 YYNGEE.

This clone was seen more than once but under ten times. The chain links TRBV6-4 to TRBJ2-1; TRBD2 aligns across 13 bases. The junction had 6 bases not matched to a gene; V was cut back by 8 bases and J by 5 bases. The CDR3 loop spans 15 amino acids. Germline CDR1 is MRHNA and CDR2 is SNTAGT. The CDR3 spells CASSRLAGGNNEQFF. The CDR3 nucleotides read TGTGCCAGCTCTAGACTAGCGGGAGGTAACAATGAGCAGTTCTTC.

This sequence joins TRBV9 and TRBJ2-7, with 7 bases that match TRBD2. Germline V gene lookup returns CDR1 SGDLS and CDR2 YYNGEE. V lost 1 base and J lost 2; bases outside the gene matches: 6. CDR3 length: 15 amino acids. The DNA for the CDR3 is TGTGCCAGCAGCGTATCTAGCGGCGACCCCTACGAGCAGTACTTC. Protein sequence: CASSVSSGDPYEQYF.

This clone was found a few times. V is TRBV7-9 and J is TRBJ1-5; 8 bases line up with TRBD1. The germline CDR1 and CDR2 sequences are SEHNR and FQNEAQ (reference sequence). Trimming at V came to 4 bases and at J to 1 base, leaving 12 bases not matched to a gene. The CDR3 totals 18 residues. In nucleotides, the CDR3 is TGTGCCAGCAGCTCAGTCGTGACAGGGGCGCGGAGCAATCAGCCCCAGCATTTT. This translates into CASSSVVTGARSNQPQHF.

The rearrangement joins TRBV27 to TRBJ2-5; D gene unclear. Near its end, the DNA agrees better with TRBJ2-7, so the J call may be wrong. Per germline, CDR1 MNHEY and CDR2 SMNVEV (reference sequence). The CDR3 runs to 15 residues. CDR3: CASSNTVEALYEQYF. The CDR3 nucleotides read TGTGCCAGCAGCAATACAGTAGAAGCTCTCTACGAGCAGTACTTC.